This T cell receptor beta chain was profiled in a study of T cell repertoires in ileal Crohn's disease. Study-level background: Every patient was operated on for stricturing (61%) or penetrating (39%) complications. At postoperative colonoscopy, neoterminal ileum biopsies were taken as M6. Study-wide findings and caveats: Every patient over 26.8% clonality showed endoscopic recurrence.

This sample's time point: neoterminal ileum biopsy at postoperative endoscopy, about 6 months after surgery. Eligibility required adulthood, ileal or ileocolonic Crohn's disease and indicated ileocolonic resection. Of note for this clone: The antigen remains unidentified.

CDR3 length equals 14 residues. Germline CDR1 reads LGHNA; CDR2 reads YSLEER. Deletions cut 0 bases from V and 1 base from J, with 6 bases between. Here immunoSEQ multiplex PCR was the method, and the copy in TCRdb shows in-frame clones only, minus some. This sample has tens of thousands of clones; roughly nine tenths occur once, and the top ten carry roughly 2%. Sequenced sample: ileal tissue. This chain links TRBV4-3 with TRBJ1-2; no firm D call. The sequence came from an adult with Crohn's disease. The CDR3 spells CASSQDLLNYGYTF. As DNA, the CDR3 is TGCGCCAGCAGCCAAGATCTTCTTAACTATGGCTACACCTTC.